The sequence of this TCR beta chain was determined in a study of cytomegalovirus exposure and HLA in healthy donors. Study-wide context: The early release's HLA-typed donors yielded 78 million or so unique TCRs. Overall study findings and caveats: TCR beta V segments were, for the most part, productive about 87% or about 30% of the time in an earlier analysis.

The donors comprised healthy bone marrow donors. As to this clone: The target antigen is unknown.

PCR involved 60 Vbeta and 13 Jbeta primers. The assay was immunoSEQ multiplex PCR, and TCRdb's table has in-frame clones only and misses some. The top ten hold approximately 6.5% of the sample, which has about 160,000 clones, 84% seen once. From germline, CDR1 is SGHDN and CDR2 FVKESK. V dropped 4 bases and J dropped 8; count of bases not matched to a gene: 14. The CDR3 is 17 residues long. The specimen sequenced was PBMCs. The J gene is TRBJ2-1, the V gene TRBV14; 10 nucleotides line up with TRBD2. This TCR was recovered from a man between 50 and 59 years old in good health and CMV-seropositive. CDR3 DNA: TGTGCCAGCAGCCTACCGCCCCTAGCGGGAGTATCGGATGAGCAGTTCTTC. Translated, it gives CASSLPPLAGVSDEQFF.